The sequence of this TCR beta chain was determined in a study of cytotoxic CD8 clonotypes in ibrutinib-treated CLL (dated by TCRdb to 2020 to 2023). Describing the broader study: The cohort was composed of approximately 11 relapsed/refractory and around 15 treatment-naive patients; IGHV unmutated status was identified in 17 to 18 patients. Cryopreserved peripheral blood mononuclear cells were obtained before treatment, at response, and at either sustained remission or disease progression. Longitudinal samples were available for 26 of the 86 trial participants. Responses were partial in some 24 patients and complete in 2; after median around 72 months follow-up, around 15 stayed in remission and some twelve progressed. All remission and progressive disease samples were collected while patients were still receiving ibrutinib. On average, each sample yielded approximately 250,000 productive templates and around 98,000 productive rearrangements. Response samples were taken after a median of roughly 12 months on treatment, ranging from about 6 to 36 months. Study-wide conclusions, independent of this receptor: An increase in clonality was observed at ibrutinib response, with clonality remaining stable during sustained remission and falling back toward baseline at progression. Baseline clonality was found to be higher than that of age-matched healthy donors and was strongly correlated with circulating CD8+ T-cell counts. Sustained-remission and progressing patients did not have matched sampling times, and lymph node repertoires were not examined. Public clonotypes were rare and either contracted or stayed stable during treatment, and the rise in clonality at ibrutinib response reflected the expansion of private clonotypes.

Relative to germline, V is 0 bases shorter and J is 9 bases shorter, with 3 bases between their ends. CDR1 and CDR2, per the germline V gene, are SGHTA and FQGNSA. Including cysteine and phenylalanine, the CDR3 has 11 amino acids. Left in the record is the CDR3 DNA by itself, 33 bases read in frame from the first base. The goal of deep resolution MiSeq sequencing was a depth between 1 in 1 million and 1 in 200,000 T cells, and coverage averaged 10x per clonotype. TCR beta libraries were generated with the immunoSEQ hsTCRB Kit. As for how the authors treated the data: The data were analyzed with ImmunoSEQ Analyzer and ImmunoSEQ Data Assistant, and V, D and J gene assignments followed IMGT definitions. Clonality, which ranges from 0 to 1, was calculated as one minus the normalized Shannon entropy of productive rearrangement frequencies. Public clonotype analysis was restricted to overrepresented clonotypes comprising at least 0.05% of each patient's repertoire. About a dozen age-matched healthy donor repertoires from immuneACCESS were used as controls for clonality. In TCRdb, the immuneACCESS table is reduced to in-frame sequences with V and J assigned. These tables do not hold every clone; where another copy was compared, an unresolved V gene accounts for under half, and the others remain unexplained. V and J calls and clone size come straight from that table; D and trimming were deduced from the DNA. The sample table records some 200,000 clones; roughly 79% of these occur just once. Roughly 10% of the sample is in the top ten clones.

The sample's time point, from its label and the paper: about eleven months on ibrutinib. For TCR beta library preparation, approximately 2.2 micrograms of genomic DNA were isolated from cryopreserved PBMCs. Longitudinal blood samples from CLL patients on ibrutinib monotherapy were analyzed using high-throughput TCR beta sequencing. The patients took part in an open-label, single-center phase 2 trial of ibrutinib monotherapy. On this clone: The antigen it recognizes is unknown. There are no base qualities to consult, and no much larger clone falls within one base.

Recombination connected TRBV7-2 to TRBJ2-1; there is no confident call for the D gene. This sequence originates from a human donor with chronic lymphocytic leukemia. The sample was PBMCs, taken after 12 months of ibrutinib treatment. CDR3 region: CASSLAVEQFF. The nucleotide sequence reads as follows: TGTGCCAGCAGCTTAGCGGTTGAGCAGTTCTTC.